This passage covers 32 T cell receptor beta chains from one sample sequenced in a study of shared clonotypes between healthy human individuals. Produced via immunoSEQ multiplex PCR; TCRdb's table is partial and in-frame only. This sample has 2 million to 3 million clones; 80% to 95% occur once, and the top ten carry around 0.4%. Sequenced sample: naive CD4+ T cells from PBMCs. Documented subset: CD45RA+ positively selected. These TCRs come from a man younger than 30 in good health. Some clones in this sample may be carry-over from other donors' samples.

The chain employs TRBV9 and TRBJ2-1; the D gene is possibly TRBD2 (6 bases). Germline V gene data show CDR1 as SGDLS and CDR2 as YYNGEE. The CDR3 is 16 residues long. Trimming shortened V by 0 bases and J by 2 bases, and 12 bases separated the two germline ends. CDR3 DNA sequence: TGTGCCAGCAGCGTAGGGGGGGAGATTACCTACAATGAGCAGTTCTTC. Translating gives CASSVGGEITYNEQFF.

V usage is TRBV6-5 and J usage is TRBJ2-3; maybe TRBD2 (6 bases). This CDR3 region has 13 residues. CDR1 is MNHEY, CDR2 SVGAGI, per germline. V lost 7 bases and J lost 2, with 10 bases in between. In nucleotides, the CDR3 is TGTGCCAGCACAGCGGGCTTCACAGATACGCAGTATTTT. Translating gives CASTAGFTDTQYF.

The chain carries TRBV28 and TRBJ1-5; 8 nucleotides match TRBD1. The V segment lost 7 bases and the J segment 4 bases; nucleotides outside the gene matches: 12. The germline V gene encodes CDR1 MDHEN and CDR2 SYDVKM. The CDR3 covers 16 residues. In DNA form, the CDR3 reads TGTGCCAGCACCCCGGGGGGACAGGTTTTAAATCAGCCCCAGCATTTT. The encoded protein is CASTPGGQVLNQPQHF.

Comment on this clone: Different DNA sequences within this sample yield the same CDR3. CDR3 residues: CASSVEGVTDTQYF. CDR3 coding DNA: TGTGCCAGCAGCGTTGAAGGGGTGACAGATACGCAGTATTTT. This chain links TRBV9 with TRBJ2-3; D is possibly TRBD1 (5 bases). CDR1 SGDLS and CDR2 YYNGEE come from the germline V gene. V lost 2 bases and J lost 3, with 10 bases in between. This CDR3 region has 14 residues.

The rearrangement links TRBV7-2 to TRBJ2-2; the match to TRBD2 covers 12 bases. Losses at the gene ends were 3 bases for V and 3 bases for J; bases not matched to a gene: 2. Germline values: CDR1 SGHTA, CDR2 FQGNSA. The length of the CDR3 is 16 residues. The CDR3: CASSLTSGSYTGELFF. As DNA, the CDR3 is TGTGCCAGCAGCTTGACTAGCGGGAGTTACACCGGGGAGCTGTTTTTT.

The rearrangement uses TRBV2 and TRBJ2-5, with D unresolved. CDR1 is SNHLY, CDR2 FYNNEI, per germline. Trimming removed 8 bases at V and 0 bases at J, with 10 bases between. There are 13 residues in the CDR3. CDR3 amino acids: CASGGRDQETQYF. Written as DNA, the CDR3 is TGTGCCAGCGGCGGCCGGGACCAAGAGACCCAGTACTTC. Drawing the rest from reference TRBV2 and TRBJ2-5, the complete variable domain is EPEVTQTPSHQVTQMGQEVILRCVPISNHLYFYWYRQILGQKVEFLVSFYNNEISEKSEIFDDQFSVERPDGSNFTLKIRSTKLEDSAMYFCASGGRDQETQYFGPGTRLLVL.

The CDR3 region is CASSSWGGTAFF. CDR3 nucleotides: TGTGCCAGCAGCTCCTGGGGGGGCACGGCTTTCTTT. The chain couples TRBV7-3 to TRBJ1-1; D perhaps matches TRBD1 (6 bases). CDR3 length: 12 residues. Trimming pared 4 bases from V and 11 bases from J, leaving 14 bases between. From germline, CDR1 is SGHTA and CDR2 FQGTGA.

V is TRBV5-1 and J is TRBJ2-7; TRBD2 aligns across 8 bases. The CDR3 consists of 15 residues. CDR1 and CDR2 from the germline V gene are SGHRS and YFSETQ. V trimming: 1 base; J trimming: 3 bases; junction bases outside the gene matches: 6. The CDR3 spells CASSLSAGGNYEQYF. CDR3 coding DNA: TGCGCCAGCAGCTTGTCGGCGGGAGGTAACTACGAGCAGTACTTC.

This clone showed up just a few times. This chain links TRBV11-2 with TRBJ1-4; TRBD1 aligns across 9 bases. Germline V CDR1 and CDR2: SGHAT, FQNNGV. V lost 5 bases and J lost 8; bases outside the gene matches: 9. The CDR3 runs to 15 residues. The CDR3 nucleotides are TGTGCCAGCAGCCGTCTCGGGGGACAGGGCGAAAAACTGTTTTTT. It specifies CASSRLGGQGEKLFF.

V and J are TRBV29-1 and TRBJ2-3; TRBD2 matches 11 bases. The CDR3 is made up of 14 amino acids. Germline CDR1 reads SQVTM; CDR2 reads ANQGSEA. The ends lost 5 bases at V and 3 bases at J; junction bases unmatched: 4. CDR3 in amino acids: CSVSLAGGTDTQYF. Written as DNA, the CDR3 is TGCAGCGTTTCCCTAGCGGGAGGTACAGATACGCAGTATTTT.

The chain has TRBV6-1 and TRBJ2-7, with D possibly being TRBD2 (6 bases). The CDR3 length is 13 residues. From germline, CDR1 is MNHNS and CDR2 SASEGT. Trimming pared 3 bases from V and 7 bases from J, leaving 13 bases between. CDR3 sequence reads: CASSEGGGGEQYF. The DNA of the CDR3 is TGTGCCAGCAGTGAGGGAGGTGGTGGGGAGCAGTACTTC.

The rearrangement uses TRBV11-3 and TRBJ2-7; 8 bases fit TRBD1. In germline, CDR1 is SGHNT, CDR2 YENEEA. This CDR3 is built from 14 residues. J gave up 0 bases and V 3 bases, and 1 base lay outside the gene matches. CDR3 amino acids: CASSFGTGSYEQYF. In DNA form, the CDR3 reads TGTGCCAGCAGCTTCGGGACAGGCTCCTACGAGCAGTACTTC.

The genes are TRBV29-1 and TRBJ2-7; D might be TRBD1 (6 bases). The length of the CDR3 is 14 residues. V was cut by 0 bases and J by 4 bases, with 13 bases left in between. CDR1 is SQVTM, CDR2 ANQGSEA, per germline. CDR3 in amino acids: CSVEDQGSTYEQYF. CDR3 bases: TGCAGCGTTGAAGATCAGGGGAGCACTTACGAGCAGTACTTC.

V is TRBV6-6 and J is TRBJ2-1, with 9 positions matching TRBD2. CDR1 is MNHNY and CDR2 is SVGAGI in the germline V gene (reference sequence). The CDR3 contains 16 residues. V was pared by 2 bases and J by 5 bases, with 7 bases of the junction left unmatched. This CDR3 reads CASSYARLADDNEQFF. The DNA of the CDR3 is TGTGCCAGCAGTTACGCCAGACTAGCGGACGACAATGAGCAGTTCTTC.

The chain employs TRBV5-1 and TRBJ2-7; no clear D gene. The CDR3 covers 15 residues. The V gene lost 2 bases and the J gene lost 0 bases, with 12 bases spanning the gap. Germline values: CDR1 SGHRS, CDR2 YFSETQ. The CDR3, as DNA: TGCGCCAGCAGCTTTCCCAGCGACGGCTCCTACGAGCAGTACTTC. Its protein product is CASSFPSDGSYEQYF.

This clone was counted between two and nine times. The identical CDR3 is also encoded by other nucleotide sequences in the sample. The chain has TRBV20-1 and TRBJ2-3, with D uncertain. Germline V lookup: CDR1 DFQATT, CDR2 SNEGSKA (reference sequence). The length of the CDR3 is 11 residues. The V and J ends lost 6 bases and 2 bases respectively, with 6 bases between them. The DNA of the CDR3 is TGCAGTGCCGCCCCCACAGATACGCAGTATTTT. Encoded protein: CSAAPTDTQYF.

The chain combines TRBV9 with TRBJ2-3; the D gene is possibly TRBD2 (6 bases). The CDR3 is made up of 16 amino acids. The germline V gene encodes CDR1 SGDLS and CDR2 YYNGEE. V lost 3 bases to trimming and J lost 6 bases, with 20 bases between them. The CDR3 bases are TGTGCCAGCAGCGGGGACTGGGGGGTTCTAGGGGATACGCAGTATTTT. Encoded protein: CASSGDWGVLGDTQYF.

This clone was observed a handful of times. V is TRBV5-4 and J is TRBJ1-5, with a tentative D call TRBD1 (5 bases). V was clipped by 3 bases and J by 11 bases, with 15 bases between them. Germline CDR1 and CDR2: SGHNT and YYREEE (reference sequence). CDR3 length equals 13 residues. CDR3 region: CASSSGAGMAQHF. Here the CDR3 DNA reads TGTGCCAGCAGCTCCGGGGCGGGTATGGCCCAGCATTTT.

The genes are TRBV9 and TRBJ1-1; D perhaps matches TRBD1 (5 bases). V dropped 1 base and J dropped 1 base, with 11 bases sitting between them. Germline-derived CDR1 and CDR2 are SGDLS and YYNGEE. This CDR3 is built from 15 residues. The CDR3 spells CASSVSSGPNTEAFF. The CDR3 DNA follows: TGTGCCAGCAGCGTATCCTCAGGGCCGAACACTGAAGCTTTCTTT.

This rearrangement joins TRBV7-3 to TRBJ2-7; D may be TRBD2 (5 bases). V dropped 4 bases and J dropped 3 bases, with 10 bases sitting between them. In germline, CDR1 is SGHTA, CDR2 FQGTGA. The CDR3 contains 13 residues. The CDR3 nucleotides are TGTGCCAGCAGCTCGGACTTAAACTACGAGCAGTACTTC. Its translation: CASSSDLNYEQYF.

The genes are TRBV25-1 and TRBJ1-5, with D possibly matching TRBD1 (5 bases). CDR3 length: 13 amino acids. Germline V gene sequence: CDR1 MGHDK, CDR2 SYGVNS. The V and J ends lost 4 bases and 7 bases respectively, with 11 bases between them. CDR3 sequence: CASSGAGAQPQHF. The DNA of the CDR3 is TGTGCCAGCAGTGGGGCCGGGGCGCAGCCCCAGCATTTT.

This clone has a single count. This chain links TRBV4-1 with TRBJ2-2; 14 bases match TRBD2. Germline CDR1 MGHRA, CDR2 YSYEKL. V dropped 0 bases and J dropped 7; count of bases not matched to a gene: 10. This CDR3 has 19 residues. The CDR3, as DNA: TGCGCCAGCAGCCAAGACTTTGGGACTAGCGGGAGACGTATCGGGGAGCTGTTTTTT. It is translated as CASSQDFGTSGRRIGELFF.

The V call is TRBV6-6, the J call TRBJ2-3; TRBD1 might be the D (5 bases). V gave up 0 bases and J gave up 2 bases, with 12 bases separating them. Germline CDR1 MNHNY, CDR2 SVGAGI (reference sequence). CDR3 length: 16 residues. The CDR3 bases are TGTGCCAGCAGTTACTCCAGGGCCGCTAACACAGATACGCAGTATTTT. This translates into CASSYSRAANTDTQYF.

The chain's CDR3 is CASSLGGTSGRQETQYF. As DNA, the CDR3 is TGCGCCAGCAGCTTGGGGGGCACTAGCGGGAGGCAAGAGACCCAGTACTTC. The chain combines TRBV5-1 with TRBJ2-5; 12 bases fit TRBD2. The V gene's germline CDR1 is SGHRS and CDR2 YFSETQ. There are 17 residues in the CDR3. V was pared by 0 bases and J by 2 bases, with 5 bases of the junction left unmatched.

V and J are TRBV5-1 and TRBJ2-5; unclear D gene. Germline-derived CDR1 and CDR2 are SGHRS and YFSETQ. The CDR3 extends over 13 amino acids. The V end was cut by 2 bases, the J end by 4 bases, with 9 bases between. The CDR3 spells CASSFLSGETQYF. CDR3 nucleotides: TGCGCCAGCAGCTTCCTTTCGGGAGAGACCCAGTACTTC.

Concerning this clone: The same CDR3 arises from other DNA sequences in this sample as well. The genes are TRBV28 and TRBJ1-4, with a tentative D call TRBD1 (6 bases). The CDR3 spans 14 residues. Per germline, CDR1 MDHEN and CDR2 SYDVKM. Between the trimmed V and J ends, which lost 6 bases and 7 bases, there was a span of 15 bases. CDR3 in amino acids: CASSLGGGGEKLFF. The CDR3 region has the DNA TGTGCCAGCAGCCTGGGGGGAGGGGGTGAAAAACTGTTTTTT.

The chain is built from TRBV2 and TRBJ2-7, with a weak D call TRBD2 (5 bases). Trimming took off 6 bases at V and 4 bases at J, with 19 bases between the two ends. The germline V gene has CDR1 SNHLY and CDR2 FYNNEI. CDR3 length equals 15 residues. CDR3 in DNA: TGTGCCAGCAGGGTTGGCGCGGGCGAGGTTTACGAGCAGTACTTC. This encodes CASRVGAGEVYEQYF.

This chain joins TRBV7-2 and TRBJ1-1; D unresolved. Germline V gene sequence: CDR1 SGHTA, CDR2 FQGNSA. The CDR3 runs to 14 residues. V lost 3 bases to trimming and J lost 2 bases, with 10 bases between them. CDR3 sequence: CASSLRHPNTEAFF. The CDR3 nucleotides read TGTGCCAGCAGCTTGCGACACCCAAACACTGAAGCTTTCTTT.

J is TRBJ1-4 and V is TRBV27, with D possibly matching TRBD1 (6 bases). The germline V and J ends were trimmed by 6 bases and 2 bases, with 16 bases remaining between them. This CDR3 contains 16 residues. Germline V gene data show CDR1 as MNHEY and CDR2 as SMNVEV (reference sequence). The CDR3: CASSQRDIRTNEKLFF. The CDR3 DNA sequence: TGTGCCAGCAGCCAACGGGACATTCGGACTAATGAAAAACTGTTTTTT.

The rearrangement uses TRBV7-2 and TRBJ2-5; 8 nucleotides agree with TRBD2. CDR1 is SGHTA, CDR2 FQGNSA, per germline. Trimming removed 5 bases from V and 2 bases from J; junction bases left unmatched: 7. This CDR3 is built from 15 residues. The CDR3 sequence: CASSSAGGGQETQYF. The CDR3 nucleotides are TGTGCCAGCAGCAGCGCGGGGGGCGGACAAGAGACCCAGTACTTC.

This chain links TRBV6-5 with TRBJ2-7; 10 nucleotides align to TRBD1. The V gene's germline CDR1 is MNHEY and CDR2 SVGAGI. The CDR3 sequence is 15 residues long. V lost 6 bases, J lost 1 base, and 6 bases stayed unmatched. CDR3 sequence: CASSPPGQGSYEQYF. The CDR3, as DNA: TGTGCCAGCAGCCCCCCGGGACAGGGGTCCTACGAGCAGTACTTC.

V and J are TRBV7-2 and TRBJ1-3; no reliable D call. This CDR3 has 14 residues. Germline lookup yields CDR1 SGHTA and CDR2 FQGNSA. The germline V and J ends were trimmed by 6 bases and 0 bases, with 9 bases remaining between them. CDR3 region: CASRLGRSGNTIYF. Written as DNA, the CDR3 is TGTGCCAGCAGGCTAGGTCGCTCTGGAAACACCATATATTTT.